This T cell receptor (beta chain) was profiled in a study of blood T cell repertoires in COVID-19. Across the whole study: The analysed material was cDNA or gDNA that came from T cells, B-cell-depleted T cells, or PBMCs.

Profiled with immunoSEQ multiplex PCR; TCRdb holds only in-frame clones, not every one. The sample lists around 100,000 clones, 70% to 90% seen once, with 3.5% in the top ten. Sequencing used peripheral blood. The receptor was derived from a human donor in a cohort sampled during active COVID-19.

CDR3 coding DNA: TGTGCCAGCAGCTTGGCGACAGGGGCCGCCACCCTCTACGAGCAGTACTTC. It yields the protein CASSLATGAATLYEQYF. The V call is TRBV5-6, the J call TRBJ2-7, with 8 bases aligning to TRBD1. This CDR3 region has 17 residues. CDR1 and CDR2 (germline): SGHDT, YYEEEE. V lost 0 bases to trimming and J lost 3 bases; unmatched junction nucleotides: 11.